This T cell receptor beta chain was recorded in a study of T cell repertoires in MIS-A myocarditis. The method was immunoSEQ multiplex PCR; TCRdb's version includes in-frame clones alone and lacks a portion of them. This table has about 10,000 clones, roughly 83% appearing once. The CDR3 runs 17 residues. The germline V and J ends were trimmed by 2 bases and 0 bases, with 16 bases remaining between them. CDR1 is MDHEN, CDR2 SYDVKM, per germline. The receptor's source is a man aged 18 to 29 with fulminant myocarditis from multisystem inflammatory syndrome in adults (MIS-A) after COVID-19. The chain recombines TRBV28 with TRBJ1-1; no clear D. Sequenced sample: right ventricle heart tissue obtained at autopsy. As DNA, the CDR3 is TGTGCCAGCAGTTTACCGGGTTCCGGGGAGGTGAACACTGAAGCTTTCTTT. This encodes CASSLPGSGEVNTEAFF. Drawing the rest from reference TRBV28 and TRBJ1-1, the complete variable domain is DVKVTQSSRYLVKRTGEKVFLECVQDMDHENMFWYRQDPGLGLRLIYFSYDVKMKEKGDIPEGYSVSREKKERFSLILESASTNQTSMYLCASSLPGSGEVNTEAFFGQGTRLTVV.